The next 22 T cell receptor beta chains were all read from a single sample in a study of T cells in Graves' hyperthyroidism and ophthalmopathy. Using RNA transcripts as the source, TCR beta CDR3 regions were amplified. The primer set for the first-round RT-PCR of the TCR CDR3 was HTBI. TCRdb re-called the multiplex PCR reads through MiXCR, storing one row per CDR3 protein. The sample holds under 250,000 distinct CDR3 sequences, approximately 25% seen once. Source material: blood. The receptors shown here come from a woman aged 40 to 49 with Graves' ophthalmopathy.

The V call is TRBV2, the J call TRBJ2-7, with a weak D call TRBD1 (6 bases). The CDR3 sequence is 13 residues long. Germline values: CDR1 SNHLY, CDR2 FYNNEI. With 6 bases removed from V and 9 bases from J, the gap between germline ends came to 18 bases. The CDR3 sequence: CASSETGVVGQYF. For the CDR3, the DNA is TGTGCCAGCAGCGAGACAGGTGTGGTGGGGCAGTACTTC.

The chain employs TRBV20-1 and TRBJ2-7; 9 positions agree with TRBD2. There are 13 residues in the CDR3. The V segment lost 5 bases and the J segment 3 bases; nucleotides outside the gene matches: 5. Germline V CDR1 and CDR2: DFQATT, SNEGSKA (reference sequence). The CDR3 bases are TGCAGTGCTCACGGGACTAGCCACTACGAGCAGTACTTC. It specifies CSAHGTSHYEQYF.

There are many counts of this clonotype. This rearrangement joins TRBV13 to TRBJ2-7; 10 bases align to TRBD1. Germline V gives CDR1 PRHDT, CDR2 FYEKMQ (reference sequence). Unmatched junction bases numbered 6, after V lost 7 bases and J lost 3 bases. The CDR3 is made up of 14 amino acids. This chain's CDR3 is CASTLRTGGYEQYF. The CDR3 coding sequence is TGTGCCAGCACCCTGAGGACAGGGGGCTACGAGCAGTACTTC.

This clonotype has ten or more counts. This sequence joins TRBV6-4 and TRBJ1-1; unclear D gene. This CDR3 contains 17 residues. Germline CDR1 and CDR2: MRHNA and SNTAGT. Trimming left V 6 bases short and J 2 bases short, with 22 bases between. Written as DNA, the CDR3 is TGTGCCAGCAGAAATACAGCCGCTTTAACCCCAAACACTGAAGCTTTCTTT. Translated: CASRNTAALTPNTEAFF.

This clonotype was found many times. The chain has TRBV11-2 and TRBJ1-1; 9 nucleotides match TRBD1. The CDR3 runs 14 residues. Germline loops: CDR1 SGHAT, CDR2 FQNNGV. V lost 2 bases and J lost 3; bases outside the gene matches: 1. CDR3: CASSLWDRDTEAFF. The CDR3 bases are TGTGCCAGCAGCTTATGGGACAGGGACACTGAAGCTTTCTTT. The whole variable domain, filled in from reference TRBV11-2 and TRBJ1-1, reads EAGVAQSPRYKIIEKRQSVAFWCNPISGHATLYWYQQILGQGPKLLIQFQNNGVVDDSQLPKDRFSAERLKGVDSTLKIQPAKLEDSAVYLCASSLWDRDTEAFFGQGTRLTVV.

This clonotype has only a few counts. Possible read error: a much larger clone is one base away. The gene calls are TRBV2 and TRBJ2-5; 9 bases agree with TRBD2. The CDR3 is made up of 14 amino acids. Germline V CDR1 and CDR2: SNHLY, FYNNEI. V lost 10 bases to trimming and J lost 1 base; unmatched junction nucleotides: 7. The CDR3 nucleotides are TGTGCCATCAGCCAGACTAGCGGCCAAGAGACCCAGTACTTC. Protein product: CAISQTSGQETQYF. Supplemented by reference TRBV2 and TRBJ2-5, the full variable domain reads EPEVTQTPSHQVTQMGQEVILRCVPISNHLYFYWYRQILGQKVEFLVSFYNNEISEKSEIFDDQFSVERPDGSNFTLKIRSTKLEDSAMYFCAISQTSGQETQYFGPGTRLLVL.

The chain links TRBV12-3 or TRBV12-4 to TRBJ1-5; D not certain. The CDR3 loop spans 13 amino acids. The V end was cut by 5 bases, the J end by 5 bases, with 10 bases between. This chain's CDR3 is CASSPAYDQPQHF. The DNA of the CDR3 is TGTGCCAGCAGTCCTGCTTACGATCAGCCCCAGCATTTT.

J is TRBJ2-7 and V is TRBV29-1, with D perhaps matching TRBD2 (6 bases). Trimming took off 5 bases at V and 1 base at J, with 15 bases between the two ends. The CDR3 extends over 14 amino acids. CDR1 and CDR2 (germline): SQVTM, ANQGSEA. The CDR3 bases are TGCAGCGTTAGAGAGGGGAGCGGGTCCTACGAGCAGTACTTC. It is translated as CSVREGSGSYEQYF.

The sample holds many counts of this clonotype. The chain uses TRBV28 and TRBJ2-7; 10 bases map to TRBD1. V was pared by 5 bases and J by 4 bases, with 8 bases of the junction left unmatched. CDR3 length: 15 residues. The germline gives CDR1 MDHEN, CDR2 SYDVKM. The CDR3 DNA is TGTGCCAGCAGTCCCCAACGGGGACAGGGGTACGAGCAGTACTTC. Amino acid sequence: CASSPQRGQGYEQYF. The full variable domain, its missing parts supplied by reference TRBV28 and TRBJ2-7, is DVKVTQSSRYLVKRTGEKVFLECVQDMDHENMFWYRQDPGLGLRLIYFSYDVKMKEKGDIPEGYSVSREKKERFSLILESASTNQTSMYLCASSPQRGQGYEQYFGPGTRLTVT.

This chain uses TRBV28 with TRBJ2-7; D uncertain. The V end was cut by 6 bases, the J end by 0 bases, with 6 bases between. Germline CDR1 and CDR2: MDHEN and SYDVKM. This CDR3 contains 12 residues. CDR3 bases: TGTGCCAGCAGCACGGTCTCCTACGAGCAGTACTTC. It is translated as CASSTVSYEQYF.

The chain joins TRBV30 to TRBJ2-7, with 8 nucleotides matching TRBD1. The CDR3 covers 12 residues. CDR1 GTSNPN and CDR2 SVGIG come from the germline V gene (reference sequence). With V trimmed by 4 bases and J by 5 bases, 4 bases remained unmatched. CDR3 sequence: CAWNRGWNEQYF. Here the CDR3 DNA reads TGTGCCTGGAACAGGGGGTGGAACGAGCAGTACTTC. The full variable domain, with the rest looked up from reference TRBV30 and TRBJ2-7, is SQTIHQWPATLVQPVGSPLSLECTVEGTSNPNLYWYRQAAGRGLQLLFYSVGIGQISSEVPQNLSASRPQDRQFILSSKKLLLSDSGFYLCAWNRGWNEQYFGPGTRLTVT.

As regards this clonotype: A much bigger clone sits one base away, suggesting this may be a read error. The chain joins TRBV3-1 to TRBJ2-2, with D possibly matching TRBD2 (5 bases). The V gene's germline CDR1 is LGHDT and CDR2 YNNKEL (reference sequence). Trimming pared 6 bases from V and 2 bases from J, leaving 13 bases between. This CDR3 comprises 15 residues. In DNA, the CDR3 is TGTGCCAGCAGTTTTGGACGGGGTAACACCGGGGAGCTGTTTTTT. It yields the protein CASSFGRGNTGELFF.

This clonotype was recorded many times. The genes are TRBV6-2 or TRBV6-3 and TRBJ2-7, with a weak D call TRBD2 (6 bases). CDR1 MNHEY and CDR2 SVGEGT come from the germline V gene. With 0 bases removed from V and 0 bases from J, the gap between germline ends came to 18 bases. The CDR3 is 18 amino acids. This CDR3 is CASSYSSRGGDPSYEQYF. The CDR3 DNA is TGTGCCAGCAGTTACTCTTCACGGGGCGGGGACCCCTCCTACGAGCAGTACTTC.

The CDR3 nucleotides are TGTGCCAGCCGGCGGACTAGCGCGACACAAGAGACCCAGTACTTC. The encoded protein is CASRRTSATQETQYF. The rearrangement links TRBV28 to TRBJ2-5, with 9 bases that match TRBD2. With 8 bases clipped from V and 2 bases from J, the junction kept 9 bases outside the gene matches. Per the germline V gene, CDR1 is MDHEN and CDR2 is SYDVKM. This CDR3 has 15 residues. The full variable domain, rest sourced from reference TRBV28 and TRBJ2-5, is DVKVTQSSRYLVKRTGEKVFLECVQDMDHENMFWYRQDPGLGLRLIYFSYDVKMKEKGDIPEGYSVSREKKERFSLILESASTNQTSMYLCASRRTSATQETQYFGPGTRLLVL.

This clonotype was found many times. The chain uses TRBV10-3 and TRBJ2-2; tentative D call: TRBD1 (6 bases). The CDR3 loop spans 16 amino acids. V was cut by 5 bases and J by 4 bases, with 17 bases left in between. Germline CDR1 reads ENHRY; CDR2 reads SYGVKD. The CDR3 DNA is TGTGCCATCAGTATACTTACGGGACAACCCACCGGGGAGCTGTTTTTT. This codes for CAISILTGQPTGELFF.

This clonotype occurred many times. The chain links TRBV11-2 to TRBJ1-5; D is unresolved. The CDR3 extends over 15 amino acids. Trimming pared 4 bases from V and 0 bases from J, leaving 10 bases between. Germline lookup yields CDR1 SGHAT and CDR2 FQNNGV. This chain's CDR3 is CASSSDGNSNQPQHF. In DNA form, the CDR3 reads TGTGCCAGCAGCTCGGACGGAAATAGCAATCAGCCCCAGCATTTT.

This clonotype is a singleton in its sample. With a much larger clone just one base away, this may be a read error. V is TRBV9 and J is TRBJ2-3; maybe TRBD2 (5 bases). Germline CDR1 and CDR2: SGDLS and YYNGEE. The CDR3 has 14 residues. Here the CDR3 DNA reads TGTGACAGCAGCGTAGAGGGAATCGCAGATACGCAGTATTTT. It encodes CDSSVEGIADTQYF.

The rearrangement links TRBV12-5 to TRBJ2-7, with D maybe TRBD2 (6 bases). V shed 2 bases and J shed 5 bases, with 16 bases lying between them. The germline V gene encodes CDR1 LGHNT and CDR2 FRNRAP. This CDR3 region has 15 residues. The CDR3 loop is CASGLSSNWGDEQYF. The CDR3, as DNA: TGTGCTAGTGGTTTGAGCTCGAATTGGGGGGACGAGCAGTACTTC.

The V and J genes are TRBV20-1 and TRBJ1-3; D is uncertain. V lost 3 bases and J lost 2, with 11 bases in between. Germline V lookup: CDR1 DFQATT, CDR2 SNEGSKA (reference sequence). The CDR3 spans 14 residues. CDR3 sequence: CSARRIGAGNTIYF. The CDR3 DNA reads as TGCAGTGCTAGGAGAATCGGGGCTGGAAACACCATATATTTT.

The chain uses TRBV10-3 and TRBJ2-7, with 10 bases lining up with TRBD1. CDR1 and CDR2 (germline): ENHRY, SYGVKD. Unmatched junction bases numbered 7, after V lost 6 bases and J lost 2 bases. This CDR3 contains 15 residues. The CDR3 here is CAISRTGTGAYEQYF. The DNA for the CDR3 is TGTGCCATCAGCCGAACCGGGACAGGGGCCTACGAGCAGTACTTC.

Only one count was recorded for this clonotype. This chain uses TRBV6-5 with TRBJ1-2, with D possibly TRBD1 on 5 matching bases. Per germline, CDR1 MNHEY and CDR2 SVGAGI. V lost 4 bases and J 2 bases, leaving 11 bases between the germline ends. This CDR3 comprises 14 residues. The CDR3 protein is CASSLAWGNYGYTF. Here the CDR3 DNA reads TGTGCCAGCAGTTTAGCGTGGGGGAACTATGGCTACACCTTC.

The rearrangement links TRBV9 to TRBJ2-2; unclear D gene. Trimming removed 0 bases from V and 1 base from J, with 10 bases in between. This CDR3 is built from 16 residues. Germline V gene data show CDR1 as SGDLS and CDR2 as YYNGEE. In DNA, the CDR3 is TGTGCCAGCAGCGTAGGGGCCTTCTTGAACACCGGGGAGCTGTTTTTT. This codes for CASSVGAFLNTGELFF.